These 31 T cell receptor beta chains came from one sample sequenced in a study of blood T cells in healthy people across ages. Primed by a sample-barcoded 5' primer and a J-beta primer mix, a second PCR proceeded for roughly 7 to 12 cycles. TCRdb reprocessed the 5' RACE reads via MiXCR and lists one record per CDR3 protein. The data hold some 1.8 million distinct CDR3 sequences, with roughly two fifths observed a single time. The sample consisted of blood. The origin of the receptors is a human donor in good health.

The chain joins TRBV20-1 to TRBJ2-1; D possibly corresponds to TRBD1 (6 bases). Looked up from germline, CDR1 is DFQATT and CDR2 is SNEGSKA (reference sequence). Trimming removed 2 bases from V and 7 bases from J, with 18 bases in between. The CDR3 is made up of 15 amino acids. Here the CDR3 reads CSARLPGLRGNEQFF. In DNA form, the CDR3 reads TGCAGTGCTAGACTCCCAGGGCTAAGGGGGAATGAGCAGTTCTTC.

The chain employs TRBV6-6 and TRBJ1-5; D may be TRBD1 (5 bases). Trimming cost V 2 bases and J 8 bases, with 10 bases left between them. Per germline, CDR1 MNHNY and CDR2 SVGAGI (reference sequence). The CDR3 runs 13 residues. The CDR3 region has the DNA TGTGCCAGCAGTTACCCCACGGGGGAGCCCCAGCATTTT. Translated: CASSYPTGEPQHF.

The gene calls are TRBV10-3 and TRBJ1-1; the D is unclear. Germline V CDR1 and CDR2: ENHRY, SYGVKD. Trimming removed 8 bases at V and 3 bases at J, with 16 bases between. The CDR3 length is 14 residues. The CDR3 coding sequence is TGTGCCATCGGTACATACGGGGTATACACTGAAGCTTTCTTT. Translation: CAIGTYGVYTEAFF.

This clonotype was detected only a few times. The V call is TRBV3-1, the J call TRBJ2-7; 10 nucleotides agree with TRBD2. The V segment lost 1 base and the J segment 2 bases; nucleotides outside the gene matches: 5. The CDR3 consists of 16 residues. Germline values: CDR1 LGHDT, CDR2 YNNKEL (reference sequence). The CDR3 DNA reads TGTGCCAGCAGCCAAGGACCGGGACTAGCGACCTACGAGCAGTACTTC. Encoded protein: CASSQGPGLATYEQYF.

Details on this clonotype: The junction departs from germline at one end; a sequencing error may be responsible. This chain uses TRBV20-1 with TRBJ2-3, with no clear D. This CDR3 comprises 12 residues. Germline lookup yields CDR1 DFQATT and CDR2 SNEGSKA (reference sequence). The chain's CDR3 is CSAHQRTDTRYF. The CDR3 bases are TGCAGTGCTCATCAACGCACAGATACGCGGTATTTT.

This clonotype was seen only a few times. J is TRBJ2-3 and V is TRBV2; 7 bases agree with TRBD2. The CDR3 runs to 15 residues. Germline V CDR1 and CDR2: SNHLY, FYNNEI. V shed 8 bases, J shed 0 bases, and the junction held 8 bases outside the gene matches. Here the CDR3 DNA reads TGTGCCAGCTTAAAAGCGGGGACTAGCACAGATACGCAGTATTTT. Its translation: CASLKAGTSTDTQYF. Full variable domain (rest looked up from reference TRBV2 and TRBJ2-3): EPEVTQTPSHQVTQMGQEVILRCVPISNHLYFYWYRQILGQKVEFLVSFYNNEISEKSEIFDDQFSVERPDGSNFTLKIRSTKLEDSAMYFCASLKAGTSTDTQYFGPGTRLTVL.

This clonotype came up once. This chain connects TRBV12-3 or TRBV12-4 to TRBJ2-1; 10 bases line up with TRBD1. Trimming at V came to 10 bases and at J to 6 bases, leaving 9 bases not matched to a gene. The CDR3 covers 14 residues. Here the CDR3 reads CATGGTGVFNEQFF. In DNA, the CDR3 is TGTGCCACCGGGGGGACAGGGGTGTTCAATGAGCAGTTCTTC.

The chain is built from TRBV12-3 or TRBV12-4 and TRBJ1-1; D gene ambiguous. Trimming removed 3 bases from V and 4 bases from J, with 12 bases in between. The CDR3 covers 14 residues. The CDR3 nucleotides read TGTGCCAGCAGTTTTTCCGATGCATCCACTGAAGCTTTCTTT. Translated: CASSFSDASTEAFF.

This CDR3 is CATSAGLNTGELFF. The CDR3, as DNA: TGTGCCACCAGTGCCGGACTGAACACCGGGGAGCTGTTTTTT. This sequence joins TRBV24-1 and TRBJ2-2; the D gene is possibly TRBD2 (5 bases). Germline CDR1 is KGHDR and CDR2 is SFDVKD. The CDR3 totals 14 residues. V was clipped by 5 bases and J by 1 base, with 7 bases between them.

This sequence joins TRBV12-3 or TRBV12-4 and TRBJ2-1; 9 positions match TRBD2. J lost 7 bases, V lost 5 bases, and 6 bases had no gene match. The CDR3 runs to 14 residues. For the CDR3, the DNA is TGTGCCAGCAGTCGAAGCGGGGGGCTAAATGAGCAGTTCTTC. It specifies CASSRSGGLNEQFF.

The genes are TRBV28 and TRBJ2-4; tentatively, D is TRBD2 (5 bases). CDR1 and CDR2 from the germline V gene are MDHEN and SYDVKM. The CDR3 has 13 amino acids. The V and J ends lost 8 bases and 9 bases respectively, with 17 bases between them. The CDR3 DNA is TGTGCCAGCCGCGAGGCCGGGGTTGGCATTCAGTACTTC. Its protein product is CASREAGVGIQYF.

Concerning this clonotype itself: At one end the junction does not follow the germline gene, possibly because of a read error. V and J are TRBV27 and TRBJ2-5, with D unresolved. The CDR3 covers 14 residues. The germline V gene has CDR1 MNHEY and CDR2 SMNVEV (reference sequence). Written as DNA, the CDR3 is TGTGCCAACAGTTTCGGTTCGTACCAAGAGACCCAGTACTTC. Amino acid sequence: CANSFGSYQETQYF.

This clonotype is a singleton in its sample. The CDR3 here is CSARTVLKEKLFF. The CDR3 DNA follows: TGCAGTGCCAGGACAGTCCTCAAGGAAAAACTGTTTTTT. The J gene is TRBJ1-4, the V gene TRBV20-1; D is possibly TRBD1 (6 bases). CDR1 is DFQATT, CDR2 SNEGSKA, per germline (reference sequence). The V gene lost 6 bases and the J gene lost 8 bases, with 16 bases spanning the gap. The CDR3 has 13 residues.

The chain uses TRBV7-8 and TRBJ1-5; no clear D. Trimming removed 6 bases at V and 2 bases at J, with 11 bases between. CDR3 length: 14 residues. CDR1 and CDR2 (germline): SGHVS, FQNEAQ. CDR3 protein: CASSLFSGNQPQHF. In nucleotides, the CDR3 is TGTGCCAGCAGTTTGTTTTCGGGCAATCAGCCCCAGCATTTT. The full variable domain, rest sourced from reference TRBV7-8 and TRBJ1-5, is GAGVSQSPRYKVAKRGQDVALRCDPISGHVSLFWYQQALGQGPEFLTYFQNEAQLDKSGLPSDRFFAERPEGSVSTLKIQRTQQEDSAVYLCASSLFSGNQPQHFGDGTRLSIL.

This chain connects TRBV12-3 or TRBV12-4 to TRBJ1-2; weak D call: TRBD1 (6 bases). V dropped 4 bases and J dropped 6 bases, with 18 bases sitting between them. CDR3 length: 15 amino acids. CDR3 loop: CASSSTGTSLNGYTF. The CDR3 region has the DNA TGTGCCAGCAGTTCCACAGGGACTAGTTTAAATGGCTACACCTTC.

The table lists this clonotype with a few counts. The chain links TRBV10-3 to TRBJ1-2; 9 bases are a match to TRBD1. Germline loops: CDR1 ENHRY, CDR2 SYGVKD. Trimming removed 10 bases from V and 2 bases from J; junction bases left unmatched: 5. CDR3 length: 13 amino acids. CDR3: CATEGQGNYGYTF. DNA for the CDR3: TGTGCCACTGAGGGACAGGGCAACTATGGCTACACCTTC.

V gene TRBV10-3 combines with J gene TRBJ1-1, with no clear D. Germline loops: CDR1 ENHRY, CDR2 SYGVKD. The V end lost 7 bases, the J end lost 0 bases, and 6 bases lay between the germline ends. The CDR3 sequence is 12 residues long. The CDR3 loop is CAINMVNTEAFF. In DNA form, the CDR3 reads TGTGCCATCAATATGGTGAACACTGAAGCTTTCTTT.

The CDR3 DNA sequence: TGTGCCAGCAGGGGGGGACAGAGCTCCTACGAGCAGTACTTC. The encoded protein is CASRGGQSSYEQYF. The chain links TRBV12-3 or TRBV12-4 to TRBJ2-7; TRBD1 is a possible D gene (7 bases). The CDR3 runs 14 residues. The V and J ends lost 6 bases and 0 bases respectively, with 12 bases between them.

The V and J genes are TRBV4-3 and TRBJ1-2; D is possibly TRBD1 (5 bases). The CDR3 runs to 16 residues. The germline V and J ends were trimmed by 1 base and 2 bases, with 14 bases remaining between them. The germline CDR1 and CDR2 sequences are LGHNA and YSLEER. The CDR3 DNA sequence: TGCGCCAGCAGCCAAGTCGGGGGGGAAGAGAACTATGGCTACACCTTC. Its protein is CASSQVGGEENYGYTF.

This clonotype appeared many times. This rearrangement joins TRBV10-3 to TRBJ2-3; 7 bases fit TRBD1. CDR1 is ENHRY, CDR2 SYGVKD, per germline. The V and J ends lost 4 bases and 4 bases, in that order; junction bases with no gene match: 8. The CDR3 has 15 residues. CDR3: CAISVEDRVADTQYF. The CDR3 DNA follows: TGTGCCATCAGTGTGGAAGACAGGGTGGCAGATACGCAGTATTTT.

V usage is TRBV20-1 and J usage is TRBJ2-3; tentatively, D is TRBD2 (6 bases). The CDR3 length is 14 residues. Trimming removed 3 bases at V and 2 bases at J, with 12 bases between. The germline V gene encodes CDR1 DFQATT and CDR2 SNEGSKA (reference sequence). The CDR3 spells CSASRRVITDTQYF. The CDR3 nucleotides read TGCAGTGCTAGCCGGAGGGTCATCACAGATACGCAGTATTTT.

V usage is TRBV19 and J usage is TRBJ2-1, with 8 bases aligning to TRBD2. There are 16 residues in the CDR3. CDR1 is LNHDA and CDR2 is SQIVND in the germline V gene (reference sequence). V was pared by 10 bases and J by 7 bases, with 18 bases of the junction left unmatched. Written as DNA, the CDR3 is TGTGCCACCGCGCGGGGGTCGGGGGGGCCGGGAAATGAGCAGTTCTTC. It translates to CATARGSGGPGNEQFF. Full variable domain (rest looked up from reference TRBV19 and TRBJ2-1): DGGITQSPKYLFRKEGQNVTLSCEQNLNHDAMYWYRQDPGQGLRLIYYSQIVNDFQKGDIAEGYSVSREKKESFPLTVTSAQKNPTAFYLCATARGSGGPGNEQFFGPGTRLTVL.

This clonotype was counted between two and nine times. The V call is TRBV12-3 or TRBV12-4, the J call TRBJ2-1; TRBD1 matches 9 bases. This CDR3 contains 17 residues. The V gene end was trimmed by 0 bases and the J gene end by 9 bases; junction bases not matched to a gene: 12. CDR3 bases: TGTGCCAGCAGTTTAGCCTCCGGGACAGGGTGGCACAGTGAGCAGTTCTTC. Protein sequence: CASSLASGTGWHSEQFF.

A few counts support this clonotype. The V gene is TRBV2, the J gene TRBJ1-2; maybe TRBD1 (6 bases). The CDR3 is made up of 14 amino acids. V lost 1 base, J lost 4 bases, and 10 bases lay in between. Germline lookup yields CDR1 SNHLY and CDR2 FYNNEI. The CDR3 loop is CASSEDGGVYGYTF. The CDR3, as DNA: TGTGCCAGCAGTGAAGACGGGGGCGTCTATGGCTACACCTTC.

This clonotype came up a few times. The V call is TRBV6-5, the J call TRBJ1-1; TRBD1 aligns across 7 bases. The CDR3 covers 13 residues. Germline trimming cut 2 bases from V and 4 bases from J; bases unmatched to any gene: 1. Germline CDR1 MNHEY, CDR2 SVGAGI. The CDR3 nucleotides are TGTGCCAGCAGTTACGGGACAGCCACTGAAGCTTTCTTT. Translation gives CASSYGTATEAFF.

This chain links TRBV6-5 with TRBJ2-1, with D tentatively TRBD2 (5 bases). CDR1 and CDR2 from the germline V gene are MNHEY and SVGAGI. Trimming cost V 4 bases and J 5 bases, with 15 bases left between them. The CDR3 is 15 residues long. The CDR3 spells CASSSVLGLHNEQFF. CDR3 DNA sequence: TGTGCCAGCAGTTCGGTACTAGGGCTTCACAATGAGCAGTTCTTC.

Worth noting for this clonotype: An end of the junction differs from the germline gene, which may be a read error. V usage is TRBV20-1 and J usage is TRBJ2-7, with no clear D. Germline CDR1 and CDR2: DFQATT and SNEGSKA (reference sequence). The CDR3 has 14 residues. The CDR3 is CSASDSGNFYERYF. In DNA form, the CDR3 reads TGCAGTGCTTCTGACTCGGGCAATTTCTACGAGCGGTACTTC.

J is TRBJ1-3 and V is TRBV29-1; TRBD1 is a possible D gene (5 bases). V lost 5 bases to trimming and J lost 3 bases, with 11 bases between them. Germline V gene sequence: CDR1 SQVTM, CDR2 ANQGSEA. This CDR3 has 13 amino acids. CDR3 amino acids: CSVYLRVGNTIYF. The CDR3 DNA reads TGCAGCGTTTATCTCAGGGTTGGAAACACCATATATTTT. Drawing the rest from reference TRBV29-1 and TRBJ1-3, the complete variable domain is SAVISQKPSRDICQRGTSLTIQCQVDSQVTMMFWYRQQPGQSLTLIATANQGSEATYESGFVIDKFPISRPNLTFSTLTVSNMSPEDSSIYLCSVYLRVGNTIYFGEGSWLTVV.

Notes on this clonotype: No conserved phenylalanine or tryptophan is present at the end of the CDR3, so a read error is the likely explanation. The V and J genes are TRBV6-6 and TRBJ2-7; TRBD1 matches at 7 bases. The CDR3 has 16 residues. Germline CDR1 is MNHNY and CDR2 is SVGAGI (reference sequence). The junction had 6 bases not matched to a gene; V was cut back by 0 bases and J by 1 base. This CDR3 reads CASSYSRDSGSYEQYL. Here the CDR3 DNA reads TGTGCCAGCAGTTACTCCAGGGACAGTGGTTCCTACGAGCAGTACTTG.

J is TRBJ2-7 and V is TRBV7-8, with D possibly being TRBD1 (5 bases). V dropped 5 bases and J dropped 3 bases, with 14 bases sitting between them. The CDR3 spans 14 residues. Germline V gives CDR1 SGHVS, CDR2 FQNEAQ. The CDR3 loop is CASSPQGFFYEQYF. The CDR3 nucleotides are TGTGCCAGCAGCCCGCAGGGTTTTTTCTACGAGCAGTACTTC.

Only one count was recorded for this clonotype. The chain has TRBV6-6 and TRBJ1-4; perhaps TRBD1 as D (6 bases). V was cut by 5 bases and J by 5 bases, with 15 bases left in between. Germline V gene lookup returns CDR1 MNHNY and CDR2 SVGAGI (reference sequence). The CDR3 has 15 amino acids. The CDR3 loop reads CASSKGGRINEKLFF. The DNA for the CDR3 is TGTGCCAGCAGTAAGGGGGGCAGAATCAATGAAAAACTGTTTTTT.